This T cell receptor (beta chain) was captured in a study of response to subunit inactivated influenza vaccine. Whole-study results and caveats: Every seasonal influenza vaccination brings in few new T cells, the authors suggested.

TCRdb fed the RT-PCR reads into MiXCR, producing one record per CDR3 protein. The sample holds hundreds of thousands of distinct CDR3 sequences, around 20% seen once. Trimming at V came to 4 bases and at J to 1 base, leaving 2 bases not matched to a gene. The CDR3 extends over 16 amino acids. Germline CDR1 is SGHTA and CDR2 is FQGNSA. This clonotype was recorded once. Its antigen remains unidentified. The clonotype was recovered from a middle-aged man who received an inactivated influenza vaccine. The chain couples TRBV7-2 to TRBJ1-6; 9 bases are shared with TRBD1. The sequencing used PBMCs from blood, collected about 5 days after vaccination. The CDR3 DNA follows: TGTGCCAGCAGCTCCGGACAGGGGTCCTATAATTCACCCCTCCACTTT. This translates into CASSSGQGSYNSPLHF.